These 11 T cell receptor beta chains share one sample of origin, sequenced in a study of early T cells in non-severe SARS-CoV-2 infection. Each CDR3 protein is one row after TCRdb ran MiXCR on the 5' RACE reads. There are tens of thousands of distinct CDR3 sequences in the sample; about 6% occur only once, and about a fifth lies in the top ten. The sequences come from whole blood, collected at baseline. The receptors shown here come from an adult who was a healthcare worker with PCR-confirmed SARS-CoV-2 infection or an uninfected control (not recorded which).

The genes are TRBV12-3 or TRBV12-4 and TRBJ2-7, with D perhaps matching TRBD1 (5 bases). Trimming shortened V by 4 bases and J by 2 bases, and 12 bases separated the two germline ends. The CDR3 contains 14 residues. The CDR3 DNA is TGTGCCAGCAGTTCCCTAGACAGAACCTACGAGCAGTACTTC. Its protein product is CASSSLDRTYEQYF.

The chain links TRBV12-3 or TRBV12-4 to TRBJ1-1; D ambiguous. The germline V and J ends were trimmed by 2 bases and 3 bases, with 7 bases remaining between them. The CDR3 length is 13 residues. The CDR3: CASSLSEDTEAFF. The CDR3 bases are TGTGCCAGCAGTTTATCTGAGGACACTGAAGCTTTCTTT.

At least ten counts were recorded for this clonotype. This sequence joins TRBV12-3 or TRBV12-4 and TRBJ2-7; 8 bases line up with TRBD2. This CDR3 is built from 16 residues. Trimming took 3 bases from V and 3 from J; bases not matched to a gene: 10. In nucleotides, the CDR3 is TGTGCCAGCAGTTTCCAAGGTAGCGGGATAAACTACGAGCAGTACTTC. The encoded protein is CASSFQGSGINYEQYF.

This clonotype was found many times. J is TRBJ2-5 and V is TRBV20-1; 13 positions match TRBD2. Germline V lookup: CDR1 DFQATT, CDR2 SNEGSKA (reference sequence). The CDR3 is made up of 14 amino acids. With V trimmed by 6 bases and J by 5 bases, 6 bases remained unmatched. For the CDR3, the DNA is TGCAGTGCCAGGGGGACTAGCGGGATTGAGACCCAGTACTTC. Its translation is CSARGTSGIETQYF.

At least ten counts were recorded for this clonotype. The genes are TRBV5-5 and TRBJ2-3; TRBD2 aligns across 7 bases. The CDR3 covers 16 residues. Germline CDR1 and CDR2: SGHKS and YYEKEE (reference sequence). V lost 2 bases to trimming and J lost 5 bases; unmatched junction nucleotides: 11. CDR3 in amino acids: CASSLKGGGSGDTQYF. In nucleotides, the CDR3 is TGTGCCAGCAGCTTAAAAGGCGGCGGGAGCGGAGATACGCAGTATTTT.

This clonotype was observed at least ten times. CDR3 sequence (DNA): TGTGCCACCAGCAGAGATTACACCGGAGATACGCAGTATTTT. Residues: CATSRDYTGDTQYF. The chain joins TRBV15 to TRBJ2-3; D remains unclear. The V gene lost 0 bases and the J gene lost 5 bases, with 9 bases spanning the gap. This CDR3 is built from 14 residues. Germline loops: CDR1 LNHNV, CDR2 YYDKDF (reference sequence).

This clonotype was seen repeatedly, ten times or more. The J gene is TRBJ1-4, the V gene TRBV6-6; D remains ambiguous. V was cut by 6 bases and J by 0 bases, with 11 bases left in between. The length of the CDR3 is 15 residues. Germline CDR1 is MNHNY and CDR2 is SVGAGI (reference sequence). The CDR3 nucleotides are TGTGCCAGCAGGCTCAGCGGAGCAACTAATGAAAAACTGTTTTTT. It encodes CASRLSGATNEKLFF.

This clonotype was detected ten times or more. The chain employs TRBV30 and TRBJ1-6; D remains unclear. CDR1 is GTSNPN and CDR2 is SVGIG in the germline V gene (reference sequence). The CDR3 is 13 residues long. The V end lost 4 bases, the J end lost 7 bases, and 11 bases lay between the germline ends. The CDR3 reads CAWKVWGNSPLHF. For the CDR3, the DNA is TGTGCCTGGAAGGTCTGGGGAAATTCACCCCTCCACTTT.

This clonotype was counted ten times or more. CDR3 region: CASSPWGPPYEQYF. Here the CDR3 DNA reads TGTGCCAGCAGCCCGTGGGGACCCCCTTACGAGCAGTACTTC. The chain has TRBV11-2 and TRBJ2-7, with D perhaps being TRBD1 or TRBD2 (5 bases each). Trimming cost V 5 bases and J 4 bases, with 15 bases left between them. CDR3 size: 14 residues. The germline V gene has CDR1 SGHAT and CDR2 FQNNGV.

The chain links TRBV18 to TRBJ1-1, with D possibly TRBD1 on 5 matching bases. V was shortened by 3 bases and J by 3 bases, with 5 bases between the two germline ends. The CDR3 covers 12 residues. CDR1 is KGHSH, CDR2 LQKENI, per germline. CDR3 in amino acids: CASSPGDTEAFF. In nucleotides, the CDR3 is TGTGCCAGCTCACCGGGGGACACTGAAGCTTTCTTT.

This clonotype has at least ten counts. This chain links TRBV12-3 or TRBV12-4 with TRBJ1-2, with D perhaps matching TRBD1 (6 bases). The V and J ends lost 6 bases and 8 bases respectively, with 19 bases between them. CDR3 length equals 14 residues. The CDR3 region has the DNA TGTGCCAGCAGCCATTTGCTGAGGGGGAAGGGCTACACCTTC. Translating gives CASSHLLRGKGYTF.